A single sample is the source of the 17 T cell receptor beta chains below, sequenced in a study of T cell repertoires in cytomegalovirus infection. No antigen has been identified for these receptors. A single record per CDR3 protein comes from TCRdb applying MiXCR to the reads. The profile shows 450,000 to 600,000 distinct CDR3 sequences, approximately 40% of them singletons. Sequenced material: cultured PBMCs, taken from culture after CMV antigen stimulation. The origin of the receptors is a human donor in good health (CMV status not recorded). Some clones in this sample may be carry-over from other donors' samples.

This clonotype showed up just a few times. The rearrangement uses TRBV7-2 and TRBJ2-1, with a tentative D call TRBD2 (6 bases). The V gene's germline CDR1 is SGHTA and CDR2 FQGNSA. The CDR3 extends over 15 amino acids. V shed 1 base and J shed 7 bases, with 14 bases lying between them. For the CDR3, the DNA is TGTGCCAGCAGCTTAGGGTCAGGGAGGTGGAATGAGCAGTTCTTC. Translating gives CASSLGSGRWNEQFF.

The CDR3 sequence is CASLAGGPLSEQFF. The CDR3 DNA reads TGTGCCAGCCTCGCGGGAGGGCCATTGAGTGAGCAGTTCTTC. This chain joins TRBV6-2 or TRBV6-3 and TRBJ2-1, with TRBD2 matching 9 bases. Per germline, CDR1 MNHEY and CDR2 SVGEGT. V lost 8 bases to trimming and J lost 9 bases; unmatched junction nucleotides: 11. This CDR3 comprises 14 residues.

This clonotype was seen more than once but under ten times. CDR3 sequence: CASTMDPGDTEAFF. CDR3 DNA sequence: TGTGCCAGCACCATGGACCCCGGCGACACTGAAGCTTTCTTT. The chain is built from TRBV6-1 and TRBJ1-1; D uncertain. The germline V and J ends were trimmed by 7 bases and 3 bases, with 15 bases remaining between them. The CDR3 runs 14 residues. CDR1 is MNHNS and CDR2 is SASEGT in the germline V gene.

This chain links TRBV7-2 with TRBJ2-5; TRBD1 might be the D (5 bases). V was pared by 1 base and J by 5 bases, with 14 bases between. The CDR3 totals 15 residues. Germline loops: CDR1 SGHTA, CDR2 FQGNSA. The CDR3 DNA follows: TGTGCCAGCAGCTTAGTGGGGCTTGGGGCCGAGACCCAGTACTTC. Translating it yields CASSLVGLGAETQYF.

CDR3 sequence (DNA): TGTGCCAGCAGCCTGCGGGTCGGGGACACTGAAGCTTTCTTT. Translation: CASSLRVGDTEAFF. The genes are TRBV14 and TRBJ1-1; the D is unclear. Trimming removed 4 bases from V and 3 bases from J, with 12 bases in between. CDR1 is SGHDN, CDR2 FVKESK, per germline. This CDR3 is 14 amino acids long.

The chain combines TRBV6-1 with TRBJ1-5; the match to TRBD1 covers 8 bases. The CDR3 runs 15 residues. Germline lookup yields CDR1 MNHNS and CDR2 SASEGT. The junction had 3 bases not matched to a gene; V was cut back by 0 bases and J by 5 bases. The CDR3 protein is CASSEARTGYQPQHF. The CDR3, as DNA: TGTGCCAGCAGTGAAGCTAGGACAGGGTATCAGCCCCAGCATTTT.

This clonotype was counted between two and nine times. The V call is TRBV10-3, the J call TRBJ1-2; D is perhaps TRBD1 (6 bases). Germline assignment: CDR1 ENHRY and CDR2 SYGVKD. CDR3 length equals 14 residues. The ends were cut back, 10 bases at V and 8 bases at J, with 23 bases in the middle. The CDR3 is CATKWDISSGGYTF. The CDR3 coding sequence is TGTGCCACCAAATGGGACATTTCAAGTGGAGGCTACACCTTC.

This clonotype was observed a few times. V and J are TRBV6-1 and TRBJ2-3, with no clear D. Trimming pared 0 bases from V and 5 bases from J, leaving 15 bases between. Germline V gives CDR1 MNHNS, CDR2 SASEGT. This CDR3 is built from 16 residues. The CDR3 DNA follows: TGTGCCAGCAGTGAAGCCCTCCCTAGGAATGGAGATACGCAGTATTTT. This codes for CASSEALPRNGDTQYF.

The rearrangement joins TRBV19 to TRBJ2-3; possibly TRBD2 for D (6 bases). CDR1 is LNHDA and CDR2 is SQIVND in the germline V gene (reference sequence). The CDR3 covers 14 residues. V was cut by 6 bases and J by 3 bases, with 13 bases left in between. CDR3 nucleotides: TGTGCCAGTAGGACGGGAGCCCGGACAGATACGCAGTATTTT. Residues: CASRTGARTDTQYF.

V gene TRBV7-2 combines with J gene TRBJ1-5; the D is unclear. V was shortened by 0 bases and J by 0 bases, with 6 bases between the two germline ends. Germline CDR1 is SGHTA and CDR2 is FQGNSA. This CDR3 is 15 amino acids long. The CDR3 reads CASSLARYSNQPQHF. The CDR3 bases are TGTGCCAGCAGCTTAGCCAGGTATAGCAATCAGCCCCAGCATTTT.

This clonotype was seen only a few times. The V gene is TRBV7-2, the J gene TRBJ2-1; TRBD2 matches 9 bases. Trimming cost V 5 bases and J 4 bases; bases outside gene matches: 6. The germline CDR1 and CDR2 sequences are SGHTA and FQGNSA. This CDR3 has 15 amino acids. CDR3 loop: CASSAGLALYNEQFF. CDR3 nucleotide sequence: TGTGCCAGCAGCGCAGGACTAGCGTTGTACAATGAGCAGTTCTTC.

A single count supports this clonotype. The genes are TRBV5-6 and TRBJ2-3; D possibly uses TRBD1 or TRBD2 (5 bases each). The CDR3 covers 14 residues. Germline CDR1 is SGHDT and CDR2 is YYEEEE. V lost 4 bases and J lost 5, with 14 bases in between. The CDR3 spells CASSVGPSGDTQYF. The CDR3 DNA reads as TGTGCCAGCAGCGTGGGACCGTCCGGAGATACGCAGTATTTT. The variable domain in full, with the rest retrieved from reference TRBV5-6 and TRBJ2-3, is DAGVTQSPTHLIKTRGQQVTLRCSPKSGHDTVSWYQQALGQGPQFIFQYYEEEERQRGNFPDRFSGHQFPNYSSELNVNALLLGDSALYLCASSVGPSGDTQYFGPGTRLTVL.

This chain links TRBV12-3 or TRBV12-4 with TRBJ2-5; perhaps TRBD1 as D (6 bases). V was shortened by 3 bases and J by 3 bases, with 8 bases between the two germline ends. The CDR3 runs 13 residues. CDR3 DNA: TGTGCCAGCAGTTTTGGACAGAAAGAGACCCAGTACTTC. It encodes CASSFGQKETQYF.

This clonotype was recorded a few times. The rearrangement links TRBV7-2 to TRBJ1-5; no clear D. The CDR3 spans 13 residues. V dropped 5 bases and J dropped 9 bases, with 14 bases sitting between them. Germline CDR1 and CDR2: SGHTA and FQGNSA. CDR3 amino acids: CASSEDSVRPQHF. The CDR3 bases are TGTGCCAGCAGCGAGGACTCGGTGCGGCCCCAGCATTTT.

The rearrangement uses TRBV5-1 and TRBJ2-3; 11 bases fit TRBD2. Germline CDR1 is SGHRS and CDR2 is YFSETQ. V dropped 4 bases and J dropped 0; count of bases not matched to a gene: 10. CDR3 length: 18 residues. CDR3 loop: CASSQPTSGVRSTDTQYF. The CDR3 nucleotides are TGCGCCAGCAGCCAACCGACTAGCGGGGTTAGAAGCACAGATACGCAGTATTTT.

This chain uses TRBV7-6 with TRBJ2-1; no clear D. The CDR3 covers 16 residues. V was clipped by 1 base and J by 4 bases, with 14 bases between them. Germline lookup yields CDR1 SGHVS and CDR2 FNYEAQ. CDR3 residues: CASSLELPPPYNEQFF. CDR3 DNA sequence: TGTGCCAGCAGCTTAGAGCTACCGCCTCCTTACAATGAGCAGTTCTTC.

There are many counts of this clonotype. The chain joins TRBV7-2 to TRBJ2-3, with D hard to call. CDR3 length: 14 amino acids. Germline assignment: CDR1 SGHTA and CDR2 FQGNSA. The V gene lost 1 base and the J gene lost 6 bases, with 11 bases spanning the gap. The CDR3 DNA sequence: TGTGCCAGCAGCTTAGATACATCCCACGATACGCAGTATTTT. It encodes CASSLDTSHDTQYF.